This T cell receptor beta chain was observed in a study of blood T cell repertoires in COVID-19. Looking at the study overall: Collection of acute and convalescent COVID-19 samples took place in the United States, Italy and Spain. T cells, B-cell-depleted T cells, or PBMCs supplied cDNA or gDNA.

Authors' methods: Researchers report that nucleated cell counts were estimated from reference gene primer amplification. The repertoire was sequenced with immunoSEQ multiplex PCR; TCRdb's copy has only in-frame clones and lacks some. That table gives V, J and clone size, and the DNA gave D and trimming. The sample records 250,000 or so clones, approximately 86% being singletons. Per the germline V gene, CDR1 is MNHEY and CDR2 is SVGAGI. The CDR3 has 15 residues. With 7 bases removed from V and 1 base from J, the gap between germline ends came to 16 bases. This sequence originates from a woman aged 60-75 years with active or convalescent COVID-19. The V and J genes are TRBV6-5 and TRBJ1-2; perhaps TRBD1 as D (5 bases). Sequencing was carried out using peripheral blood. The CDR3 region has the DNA TGTGCCAGCACCGAACGACAGAACTTTAACTATGGCTACACCTTC. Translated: CASTERQNFNYGYTF.